Presented here are 15 T cell receptor beta chains from one specimen sequenced in a study of spatial heterogeneity in lung cancer. Time point: sample taken at primary tumor resection. Study observations and caveats: The study found that expanded intratumoral alpha and beta TCR counts tracked tumor mutation counts.

In TCRdb, the 5' RACE reads were re-called with MiXCR into one record per CDR3 protein. The sample consists of some 7,000 distinct CDR3 sequences, approximately 14% of them appearing once. Antigen specificity for these receptors is unknown. The sample in question was lung tumor tissue, obtained at surgery. Receptors were obtained from a male donor with early-stage non-small cell lung cancer.

This clonotype has a count of ten or more. The library was built for alpha chains, so this beta chain is an off-target read and its size means little. CDR3 sequence: CASSWGGNEQFF. As DNA, the CDR3 is TGCGCCAGCAGCTGGGGAGGCAATGAGCAGTTCTTC. The rearrangement links TRBV5-1 to TRBJ2-1; TRBD2 is a possible D gene (6 bases). V gave up 3 bases and J gave up 6 bases, with 7 bases separating them. The CDR3 spans 12 residues. Germline V lookup: CDR1 SGHRS, CDR2 YFSETQ.

By sample fraction, this clonotype is large (0.1 to 1%). The library was designed around alpha chains, so this beta chain is a stray read whose abundance carries little weight. The chain combines TRBV10-3 with TRBJ1-2; no clear D gene. Trimming left V 3 bases short and J 2 bases short, with 7 bases between. This CDR3 comprises 13 residues. Germline CDR1 and CDR2: ENHRY and SYGVKD. Here the CDR3 DNA reads TGTGCCATCAGTGATGGCCCCAACTATGGCTACACCTTC. Translated: CAISDGPNYGYTF.

Remarks on this clonotype: Within a library made for alpha chains, this beta chain is off target, and its count is uninformative. The rearrangement uses TRBV30 and TRBJ1-1; D unclear. CDR1 and CDR2 (germline): GTSNPN, SVGIG (reference sequence). This CDR3 is built from 13 residues. V was cut by 0 bases and J by 2 bases, with 7 bases left in between. The CDR3 sequence: CAWSVTVNTEAFF. The CDR3 region has the DNA TGTGCCTGGAGTGTAACTGTCAACACTGAAGCTTTCTTT.

As regards this clonotype: This beta chain came through as a stray read in a library set up for alpha chains, and its size says little. The chain is built from TRBV20-1 and TRBJ2-4, with 9 nucleotides matching TRBD1. Trimming removed 7 bases from V and 2 bases from J; junction bases left unmatched: 9. Germline V gene data show CDR1 as DFQATT and CDR2 as SNEGSKA (reference sequence). This CDR3 is built from 15 residues. CDR3 sequence reads: CSVPGQGNSKNIQYF. CDR3 nucleotide sequence: TGCAGTGTTCCGGGACAGGGCAATTCCAAAAACATTCAGTACTTC.

This clonotype was counted many times. Within a library made for alpha chains, this beta chain is off target, and its count is uninformative. The genes are TRBV7-8 and TRBJ1-1; possible D gene TRBD1, 6 bases. CDR3 length: 12 residues. Trimming cost V 10 bases and J 6 bases, with 15 bases left between them. Germline CDR1 reads SGHVS; CDR2 reads FQNEAQ. The CDR3 region is CATSLGGSEAFF. The CDR3 DNA follows: TGTGCCACCTCTTTGGGGGGCTCTGAAGCTTTCTTT.

This clonotype was picked up many times. This beta chain represents an off-target read in a library built for alpha chains; its size is of limited meaning. The chain is built from TRBV20-1 and TRBJ1-4; D is ambiguous. V lost 5 bases, J lost 1 base, and 11 bases lay in between. In germline, CDR1 is DFQATT, CDR2 SNEGSKA (reference sequence). The CDR3 contains 14 residues. CDR3 sequence reads: CSASYSVTNEKLFF. As DNA, the CDR3 is TGCAGTGCTTCTTACAGCGTAACTAATGAAAAACTGTTTTTT.

This clonotype is medium-sized within its sample. This beta chain is an off-target read within a library intended for alpha chains, so its frequency means little. This chain links TRBV4-1 with TRBJ1-1, with D possibly being TRBD1 (6 bases). Germline assignment: CDR1 MGHRA and CDR2 YSYEKL. V dropped 3 bases and J dropped 3 bases, with 11 bases sitting between them. There are 14 residues in the CDR3. As DNA, the CDR3 is TGCGCCAGCAGCCATTCGGACAGAGACACTGAAGCTTTCTTT. Translating gives CASSHSDRDTEAFF.

In the case of this clonotype: This beta chain appears as a stray read in a library generated for alpha chains; its size is not informative. The CDR3 sequence is CASSLTRDHTGELFF. The CDR3 coding sequence is TGTGCCAGCAGCTTAACTAGAGACCACACCGGGGAGCTGTTTTTT. J is TRBJ2-2 and V is TRBV11-2; tentative D call: TRBD2 (5 bases). Trimming pared 2 bases from V and 3 bases from J, leaving 10 bases between. CDR1 SGHAT and CDR2 FQNNGV come from the germline V gene. The length of the CDR3 is 15 residues.

This clonotype was seen a handful of times. The library was designed around alpha chains, so this beta chain is a stray read whose abundance carries little weight. This chain connects TRBV12-3 or TRBV12-4 to TRBJ1-6; weak D call: TRBD1 (6 bases). The CDR3 sequence is 14 residues long. Trimming shortened V by 5 bases and J by 7 bases, and 12 bases separated the two germline ends. Here the CDR3 reads CASSTRGGNSPLHF. The CDR3, as DNA: TGTGCCAGCAGTACCAGGGGTGGAAATTCACCCCTCCACTTT.

A note on this clonotype: Little can be read into the size of this beta chain, an off-target read in a library designed for alpha chains. This chain joins TRBV4-1 and TRBJ1-1; maybe TRBD1 (5 bases). The CDR3 loop spans 15 amino acids. V lost 0 bases and J 11 bases, leaving 19 bases between the germline ends. Germline V CDR1 and CDR2: MGHRA, YSYEKL. The CDR3 DNA follows: TGCGCCAGCAGCCAAGAGGGGAGGCCCGGGGGAACGGCTTTCTTT. Protein sequence: CASSQEGRPGGTAFF.

In its sample, this clonotype was seen many times. One end of the junction does not line up with germline, which may come from a read error. The library was prepared for alpha chains; this beta chain is a stray read, so its frequency means little. This chain joins TRBV7-7 and TRBJ1-3; D perhaps matches TRBD1 (5 bases). The CDR3 contains 15 residues. Germline values: CDR1 SSHAT, CDR2 FNYEAQ (reference sequence). Here the CDR3 DNA reads TGTGCTAGCAGCTGCCGAGGGGTGGCCGGAAACACCATATATTTT. It yields the protein CASSCRGVAGNTIYF. The whole variable domain, filled in from reference TRBV7-7 and TRBJ1-3, reads GAGVSQSPRYKVTKRGQDVTLRCDPISSHATLYWYQQALGQGPEFLTYFNYEAQPDKSGLPSDRFSAERPEGSISTLTIQRTEQRDSAMYRCASSCRGVAGNTIYFGEGSWLTVV.

This clonotype was found many times. Within a library made for alpha chains, this beta chain is off target, and its count is uninformative. The chain joins TRBV11-1 to TRBJ2-7; D is perhaps TRBD2 (6 bases). V lost 5 bases and J lost 6, with 17 bases in between. The CDR3 loop spans 14 amino acids. Germline V gene sequence: CDR1 SGHAT, CDR2 FQDESV (reference sequence). CDR3 coding DNA: TGTGCCAGCAGCCTCAGGAATCGGGGGATCGAGCAGTACTTC. Translation gives CASSLRNRGIEQYF. Supplemented by reference TRBV11-1 and TRBJ2-7, the full variable domain reads EAEVAQSPRYKITEKSQAVAFWCDPISGHATLYWYRQILGQGPELLVQFQDESVVDDSQLPKDRFSAERLKGVDSTLKIQPAELGDSAMYLCASSLRNRGIEQYFGPGTRLTVT.

With respect to this clonotype: With the library built for alpha chains, this beta chain is off target and its frequency is not meaningful. V and J are TRBV9 and TRBJ1-5; D perhaps matches TRBD1 (6 bases). The V end was cut by 7 bases, the J end by 0 bases, with 8 bases between. Per the germline V gene, CDR1 is SGDLS and CDR2 is YYNGEE. The CDR3 is 13 residues long. CDR3 DNA: TGTGCCAGCGGGGACACTAGCAATCAGCCCCAGCATTTT. Its translation: CASGDTSNQPQHF.

As concerns this clonotype: A library made for alpha chains picked up this beta chain off target, so its size means little. The chain carries TRBV30 and TRBJ1-6; a weak D match, TRBD1 (5 bases). The CDR3 length is 16 residues. CDR1 GTSNPN and CDR2 SVGIG come from the germline V gene (reference sequence). V was shortened by 3 bases and J by 9 bases, with 21 bases between the two germline ends. CDR3 DNA sequence: TGTGCCTGGAGAGGCGCGGCGCTCTCCGGGGGTTCACCCCTCCACTTT. Its translation: CAWRGAALSGGSPLHF.

To note about this clonotype: Since the library was made to target alpha chains, this beta chain is a stray read and its abundance is not meaningful. The CDR3 nucleotides are TGTGCCATCAGTGATCCCGGGGACAGGATCAATCAGCCCCAGCATTTT. Residues: CAISDPGDRINQPQHF. The chain carries TRBV10-3 and TRBJ1-5; 8 bases agree with TRBD1. Per germline, CDR1 ENHRY and CDR2 SYGVKD. The V and J ends lost 3 bases and 3 bases, in that order; junction bases with no gene match: 7. CDR3 length: 16 residues.